Many counts were recorded for the clone carrying this T cell receptor beta chain. Antigen unknown. Using RNA template, CDR3s of TCR alpha and beta were amplified with iRepertoire arm-PCR. For one-step reverse transcription and amplification, about 90-400 ng of tissue mRNA or PBMC total RNA was used. Each CDR3 protein gets one entry after TCRdb re-called the multiplex PCR reads with MiXCR. This table holds about 410,000 distinct CDR3 sequences, roughly two fifths found once. The data were obtained in a study of glioma-infiltrating T cells. CDR3 length: 13 amino acids. With 2 bases removed from V and 1 base from J, the gap between germline ends came to 5 bases. Germline CDR1 and CDR2: SEHNR and FQNEAQ (reference sequence). General observations from the study: Only very few CDR3 sequences appeared in both tissue and blood. Shared blood CDR3 signature motifs marked patients with low tissue-blood divergence. Above-expected tissue-blood divergence occurred in all gliomas, most in low-grade ones.

The chain couples TRBV7-9 to TRBJ1-1; a weak D match, TRBD1 (5 bases). This TCR derives from a human donor with low-grade glioma or glioblastoma, undergoing nonglioma brain surgery, or in good health (not recorded which). Sequencing was carried out using glioma tissue, nonneoplastic brain tissue, or PBMCs (not recorded which). This CDR3 is CASSLQGNTEAFF. The CDR3 region has the DNA TGTGCCAGCAGCTTACAGGGGAACACTGAAGCTTTCTTT. Full variable domain (outside the CDR3, taken from reference TRBV7-9 and TRBJ1-1): DTGVSQNPRHKITKRGQNVTFRCDPISEHNRLYWYRQTLGQGPEFLTYFQNEAQLEKSRLLSDRFSAERPKGSFSTLEIQRTEQGDSAMYLCASSLQGNTEAFFGQGTRLTVV.